The T cell receptor beta chain under discussion was sequenced for a study of beta chain features in type 1 diabetes. Broader study findings: A moderate, significant TCRB CDR3 shortening appeared in type 1 diabetes across four CD4+ subsets.

Germline-derived CDR1 and CDR2 are MRHNA and SNTAGT. V lost 4 bases, J lost 5 bases, and 9 bases lay in between. This CDR3 has 13 residues. TCRB transcripts that were expressed got sequenced, as all of the isolated RNA had been reverse transcribed. Method: immunoSEQ multiplex PCR; TCRdb's copy keeps in-frame clones and lacks some. The sample has 300,000 to 450,000 clones, 9.5% to 10% seen once. This clone was seen a few times. Its antigen is unknown. Specimen: central memory CD4+ T cells from blood. This sequence joins TRBV6-4 and TRBJ1-5; D not resolved. This receptor was identified in a man aged 25 to 45 with type 1 diabetes. The CDR3 nucleotides are TGTGCCAGCAGTGTTGAAGAGGATCAGCCCCAGCATTTT. This translates into CASSVEEDQPQHF.